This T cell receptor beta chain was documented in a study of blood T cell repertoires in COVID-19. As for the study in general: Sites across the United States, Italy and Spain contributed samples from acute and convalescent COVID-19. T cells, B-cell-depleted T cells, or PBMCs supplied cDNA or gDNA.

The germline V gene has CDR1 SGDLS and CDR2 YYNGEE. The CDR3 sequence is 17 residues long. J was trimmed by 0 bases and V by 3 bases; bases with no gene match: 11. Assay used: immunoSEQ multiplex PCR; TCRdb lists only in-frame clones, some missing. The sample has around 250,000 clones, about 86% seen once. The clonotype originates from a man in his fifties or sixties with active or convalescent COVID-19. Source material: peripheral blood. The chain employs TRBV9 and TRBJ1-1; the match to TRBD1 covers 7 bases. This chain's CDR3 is CASSAIRDRIMNTEAFF. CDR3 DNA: TGTGCCAGCAGCGCAATTAGGGACAGAATTATGAACACTGAAGCTTTCTTT.